This T cell receptor beta chain was found in a study of regulatory T cells in long-lasting Graves disease. This clonotype was observed at least ten times. This sample's time point: newly diagnosed GD, antithyroid drugs for less than 3 months. Researchers made the TCR library from RNA that was extracted from PBMCs. V lost 7 bases to trimming and J lost 1 base; unmatched junction nucleotides: 7. CDR3 length: 16 amino acids. With iRepertoire HTBI primers and Arm-PCR of CDR3 regions, TCR beta libraries were built. TCRdb re-called the multiplex PCR reads through MiXCR, storing one row per CDR3 protein. The table shows about 470,000 distinct CDR3 sequences, with roughly 17% occurring only once. These sequences were also reported in another study, on T cells in Graves' hyperthyroidism and ophthalmopathy. From that second work: Newly diagnosed patients aged 18 to 65 had hyperthyroidism of under 2 months' duration. The model predicted ophthalmopathy a median around 6.5 months before onset.

The clonotype comes from a man aged 35-49 years with Graves disease. This specimen consisted of peripheral blood mononuclear cells (PBMCs), obtained at new diagnosis, from a patient treated with antithyroid drugs. This chain joins TRBV12-3 or TRBV12-4 and TRBJ1-5; TRBD1 agrees at 10 bases. The CDR3 DNA follows: TGTGCCAGCACCCCCCGGGGACAGGGGAGCAATCAGCCCCAGCATTTT. Protein sequence: CASTPRGQGSNQPQHF.